Listed below are T cell receptor beta chains from one sample, sequenced in a study of blood T cell repertoires in COVID-19. Data came from immunoSEQ multiplex PCR; TCRdb stores just in-frame clones and leaves some out. The repertoire holds roughly 120,000 clones, roughly four fifths seen once, with roughly 12% in the top ten. What was sequenced was peripheral blood. The origin of the receptors is a human donor in a cohort sampled during active COVID-19. Both conserved end residues are trimmed from each CDR3. Rows give clone size only sometimes, using once, few, many, or a class for an expanded clone.

v_call: TRBV18
clone_size: once
j_call: TRBJ2-3
cdr3_aa: ASSPPGLAPDTQY

v_call: TRBV7-9
clone_size: -
j_call: TRBJ2-7
cdr3_aa: ASSLAVGLDSTEQY

v_call: TRBV7-8
clone_size: -
j_call: TRBJ1-2
cdr3_aa: ASSLVPHRVNYGYT

v_call: TRBV7-2
clone_size: -
j_call: TRBJ2-3
cdr3_aa: ASSLAQGAPDTQY

v_call: TRBV4-1
clone_size: -
j_call: TRBJ2-5
cdr3_aa: ASSQRTSGGETQY

v_call: TRBV6-5
clone_size: -
j_call: TRBJ1-6
cdr3_aa: ASSRDTNSPLH

v_call: TRBV18
clone_size: -
j_call: TRBJ1-3
cdr3_aa: ASSGQSPSSGNTIY

v_call: TRBV4-1
clone_size: -
j_call: TRBJ2-2
cdr3_aa: ASSQEPSGGANTGELF

v_call: TRBV18
clone_size: few
j_call: TRBJ2-1
cdr3_aa: ASSPAELAGANEQF

v_call: TRBV4-1
clone_size: -
j_call: TRBJ2-7
cdr3_aa: ASSPGQGLTYEQY

v_call: TRBV7-2
clone_size: -
j_call: TRBJ1-1
cdr3_aa: ASLHGQGRVGGTEAF

v_call: TRBV18
clone_size: -
j_call: TRBJ2-1
cdr3_aa: ASSSSRDGGAGEQF

v_call: TRBV5-6
clone_size: once
j_call: TRBJ2-1
cdr3_aa: ASSFRSGGAYNEQF

v_call: TRBV14
clone_size: -
j_call: TRBJ2-3
cdr3_aa: ASSQVQGYTDTQY

v_call: TRBV25-1
clone_size: few
j_call: TRBJ1-5
cdr3_aa: ASSEAGNNQPQH

v_call: TRBV10-1
clone_size: -
j_call: TRBJ1-3
cdr3_aa: ASSEFQGAADGNTIY